This T cell receptor (beta chain) was sequenced for a study of cytomegalovirus exposure and HLA in healthy donors (dated 2017 in TCRdb). Some background on the complete study: An earlier analysis of 587 of the donors reported 250 to 300 Gb of sequence data and 95 million to 130 million unique TCR beta sequences obtained from approximately 180 million T cells. Among 398 genotyped donors of the cohort, an average of approximately 240,000 unique TCR beta nucleotide sequences were sequenced per donor, roughly 18% of them non-productive. Roughly 300 gigabases of sequencing data and approximately 91 million unique TCR sequences made up an early release that covered some 640 HLA-typed donors. In an earlier analysis of 587 of the donors, high-throughput TCR beta sequencing was used to judge whether each TCR beta V gene segment behaved as functional or pseudogenic. To predict cytomegalovirus infection status, the study brought together high-throughput TCR immunosequencing, statistical association of individual TCRs with disease status, and machine learning. Along with the approximately 650-subject first cohort, a separate validation cohort of over a hundred different subjects was used. HLA typing covered class I and class II loci at four-digit resolution. To study patterns of TCR occurrence, a later analysis re-analyzed previously published TCR beta repertoires from just over 650 donors and added high-resolution HLA genotyping. Genome-wide SNP genotypes for about 65% of the 666 donors were used in a later genetic analysis, which treated that subset as a discovery cohort. The later analysis used no new phenotypic data to find candidate immune exposures, relying instead on TCR beta sequences and their occurrence across donors. The study aimed to test whether cataloging public T cell receptors could reveal signatures of past pathogen exposure. Using immunosequencing, the study profiled T cell repertoires from about 650 subjects and related those repertoires to cytomegalovirus serostatus. Every repertoire in the discovery cohort had been generated on one and the same sequencing platform. Of the roughly 390 genotyped donors, roughly 76% were placed in the genetic ancestry cluster associated with self-reported Caucasian donors. Because of strong linkage in the cohort, four or five DR-DQ haplotypes were treated as single units for association and clustering. The number of typed donors differed by locus: about 620-640 for A, B, C, DRB1 and DQB1; approximately 530 for DQA1; about 600 for DPA1; and some 470 for DPB1. Donor age, sex, ethnicity and CMV serostatus were compiled alongside the repertoire data. Overall study outcomes, separate from this receptor: The presence/absence analyses assumed that sequencing depth was roughly uniform across donors, and that assumption may not be true. Because HLA typing was unavailable for some donors at each locus, only the typed subset was used in association tests. The study listed 150 to 200 TCR beta chains as associated with cytomegalovirus. Because counts were too low, some 16 rarely observed V segments, including chromosome 9 orphons, were excluded from the earlier analysis of 587 of the donors. Cytomegalovirus status was reported to be diagnosed by the classifier with high specificity and sensitivity in both the original and validation cohorts. A later analysis reported that several top co-occurrence clusters appeared linked to parvovirus B19, influenza, CMV and Epstein-Barr virus. In a later analysis, HLA-associated TCR beta chains showed more clonal expansion and lower generation probabilities than non-associated chains that were equally common. Correlated functional status among segregating V segments might be attributable to linkage disequilibrium, but an unknown experimental factor could not be ruled out. It was suggested by the authors that the approach could potentially be generalized to other disease states and immunological phenotypes. Only TCR beta chains were sequenced in this cohort, and the absence of alpha or paired-chain data limited detectable features. In a later analysis, most CMV-associated TCR beta chains were found to appear HLA-restricted, with HLA associations seemingly driven largely by CMV exposure. A later genetic analysis reported fewer N-insertions in productive TCRs among donors in an Asian-associated ancestry cluster than the roughly 640-donor mean. The sequencing pipeline was judged likely to have produced a cluster of highly shared sequence variants as a technical artifact. CMV serostatus was the only immune exposure information available for the cohort. A later genetic analysis associated a missense DCLRE1C variant with V-gene and J-gene trimming of TCR beta chains, and an independent cohort replicated the association. At a false discovery rate of 0.05, a later analysis linked 16,000 or so TCR beta sequences to specific HLA alleles. Some IMGT-functional V segments, including TRBV6-2 and TRBV6-3, could not be told apart with the 87-base-pair reads, so those segments were excluded. In an earlier analysis of about 600 of the donors, most TCR beta V segments appeared in productive rearrangements about 87% or about 30% of the time, broadly matching IMGT annotations. In a later analysis, the rate of TCR association differed among HLA loci, with DRB1 alleles having the most associated TCRs and HLA-C alleles having the fewest. In vitro tests confirmed that a few of the cytomegalovirus-associated TCR beta chains recognize cytomegalovirus antigens. While some public TCRs were present in many individuals, most TCR sequences turned up only very rarely across donors. A further reported finding was that TCR beta sequences accurately predicted the HLA-A and HLA-B alleles for most subjects in the first cohort. When HLA alleles, especially DR and DQ, strongly co-occurred, attributing TCR associations to individual alleles was difficult.

The library came from the immunoSEQ multiplex PCR assay. A mixture of 60 forward primers for TCR Vbeta segments and 13 reverse primers for TCR Jbeta segments was used in the multiplex PCR. The CDR3 region of rearranged TCR beta genes was amplified from genomic DNA with a multiplex PCR assay. Amplified TCR beta libraries were sequenced as 87-base-pair reads on the Illumina HiSeq System. The published analysis was carried out like this. A later analysis tallied around 87 million unique TCR beta chains across the approximately 670 repertoires, and around 12 million of those chains were shared by two or more donors. To remove PCR and sequencing errors, raw reads were error-corrected and collapsed into unique sequences using a nearest-neighbor algorithm that merged closely related sequences. CDR3 sequences were aligned to IMGT reference sequences to assign V, D and J gene segments. For a sequence to be retained, a match of at least six nucleotides was required to both a V gene segment and a J gene segment. Rearrangements were called productive when the CDR3 lacked stop codons and stayed in frame with V and J; all others were non-productive. Following IMGT convention, CDR3 was defined as the stretch from the second conserved V-encoded cysteine up to the conserved J-encoded phenylalanine. The earlier analysis of about 500 of the donors excluded sequences that lacked an unambiguous match to a single V gene segment. An earlier analysis of a few hundred of the donors called V segments functional above 56.7% productive rearrangements and segregating when the between-donor standard deviation exceeded 5%. A statistical classification framework was developed to diagnose cytomegalovirus status using the catalog of TCR beta chain sequences. A later analysis assigned V and J genes by comparing TCR nucleotide sequences with IMGT/GENE-DB human TR gene sequences. Using the TCRdist pipeline, a later analysis assigned CDR3 sequences along with most-parsimonious VDJ recombination scenarios. In a later analysis, every TCR beta chain was defined by the combination of its CDR3 amino acid sequence and its V-gene family, and reads without a unique V-gene family were dropped. As a way to deal with suspected cross-contamination and a sequencing artifact, a later analysis dropped over 550 nucleotide sequences that were highly shared and had low generation probability. A later analysis calculated a clonal expansion index for each public chain from normalized within-repertoire ranks of inferred template counts. In a later analysis, generation probabilities were computed with a VDJ recombination model fitted to out-of-frame rearrangements, and the resulting probabilities were checked against IGoR. Hypergeometric tests were used in a later analysis to score TCR-TCR, TCR-HLA and TCR-CMV co-occurrence, with a repertoire-size bias correction applied to the TCR pairs. To estimate false discovery rates, a later analysis permuted the HLA or CMV assignments 20 times. A later analysis grouped co-occurring TCRs with DBSCAN, adding TCRdist sequence similarity when clustering within HLA-allele-positive subsets. Co-occurrence clustering excluded repertoires with fewer than 30,000 or more than 120,000 public chains, plus five with anomalous nucleotide sharing. TCRdb took over this immuneACCESS table, retaining in-frame rearrangements with V and J assigned. Such tables are incomplete; in checked studies, under half of the missing clones stem from an unresolved V gene, and the remainder is unexplained. The V and J calls and clone size come from that table; D and trimming were worked out from the DNA. The sample table lists around 150,000 clones, roughly 83% of them with a count of one. Jointly, the top ten make up roughly 4% of the sample.

With respect to this clone: What antigen it recognizes has not been identified. Base qualities are not recorded, but no much larger clone differs from it by a single base.

Reading the germline V gene gives CDR1 SGHNT and CDR2 YENEEA. V and J are truncated by 0 bases and 3 bases respectively, leaving an intervening sequence of 9 bases. There are 14 amino acids in the CDR3, from cysteine to phenylalanine inclusive. Only CDR3 DNA remains: 42 bases, in frame from the first base. The cohort comprised fewer than 750 healthy bone marrow donors. Cohort members were all nominally healthy when sampled, although unrecorded immune exposures were likely present. Of the approximately 700 cohort members, roughly 300 had positive CMV serostatus and fewer than 450 had negative CMV serostatus, and CMV serostatus was not recorded for the donor. A peripheral blood sample was collected from each donor, and TCR beta sequencing was performed on peripheral blood mononuclear cells. Genomic DNA was extracted from the blood cell samples with the Qiagen DNeasy Blood Extraction Kit.

Sequenced sample: PBMCs. The receptor was isolated from a human donor in good health. The chain couples TRBV11-3 to TRBJ2-7; a tentative D match to TRBD2 spans 5 bases. The CDR3 reads as follows: CASSLEGEGYEQYF. The base sequence is TGTGCCAGCAGCTTAGAGGGTGAGGGCTACGAGCAGTACTTC.